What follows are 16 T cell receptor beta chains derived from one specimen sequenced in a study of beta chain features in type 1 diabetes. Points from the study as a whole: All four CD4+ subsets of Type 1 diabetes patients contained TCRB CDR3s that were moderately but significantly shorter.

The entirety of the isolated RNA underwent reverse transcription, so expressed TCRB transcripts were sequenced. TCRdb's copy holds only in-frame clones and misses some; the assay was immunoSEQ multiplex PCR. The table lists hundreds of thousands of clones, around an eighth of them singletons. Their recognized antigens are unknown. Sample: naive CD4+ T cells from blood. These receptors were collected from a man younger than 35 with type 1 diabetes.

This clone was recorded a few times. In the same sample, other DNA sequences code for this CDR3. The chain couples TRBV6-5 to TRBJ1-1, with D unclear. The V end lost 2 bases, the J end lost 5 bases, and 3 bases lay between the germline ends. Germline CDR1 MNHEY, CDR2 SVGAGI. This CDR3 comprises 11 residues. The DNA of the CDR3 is TGTGCCAGCAGTTACGGAACTGAAGCTTTCTTT. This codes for CASSYGTEAFF.

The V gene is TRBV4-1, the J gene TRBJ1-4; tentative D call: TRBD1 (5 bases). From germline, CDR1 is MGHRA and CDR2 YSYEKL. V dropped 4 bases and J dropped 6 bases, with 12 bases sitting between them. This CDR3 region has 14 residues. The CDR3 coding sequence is TGCGCCAGCAGCCGGAGAAGGGGTGATGAAAAACTGTTTTTT. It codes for CASSRRRGDEKLFF.

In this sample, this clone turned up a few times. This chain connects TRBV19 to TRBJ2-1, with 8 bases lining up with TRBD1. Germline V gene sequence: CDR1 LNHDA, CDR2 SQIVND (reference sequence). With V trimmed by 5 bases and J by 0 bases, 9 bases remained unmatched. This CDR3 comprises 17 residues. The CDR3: CASSSTQGATSYNEQFF. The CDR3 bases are TGTGCCAGTAGTTCAACGCAGGGGGCCACCTCCTACAATGAGCAGTTCTTC.

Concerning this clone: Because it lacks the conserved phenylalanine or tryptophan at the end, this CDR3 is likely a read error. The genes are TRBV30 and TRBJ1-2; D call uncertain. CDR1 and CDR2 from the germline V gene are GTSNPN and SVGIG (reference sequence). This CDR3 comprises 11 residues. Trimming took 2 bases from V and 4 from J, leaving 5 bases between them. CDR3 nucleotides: TGTGCCTGGAGTTCGACCTATGGCTACACCCTC. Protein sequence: CAWSSTYGYTL.

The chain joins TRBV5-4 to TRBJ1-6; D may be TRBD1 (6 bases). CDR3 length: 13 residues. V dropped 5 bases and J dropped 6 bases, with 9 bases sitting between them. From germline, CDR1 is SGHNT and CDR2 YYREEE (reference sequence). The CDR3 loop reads CASRDSVNSPLHF. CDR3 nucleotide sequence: TGTGCCAGCAGGGACAGCGTTAATTCACCCCTCCACTTT.

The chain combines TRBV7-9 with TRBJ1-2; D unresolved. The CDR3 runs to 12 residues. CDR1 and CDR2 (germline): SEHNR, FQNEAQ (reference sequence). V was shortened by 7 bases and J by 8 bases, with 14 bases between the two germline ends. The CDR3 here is CASTWMAQGYTF. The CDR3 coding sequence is TGTGCCAGCACCTGGATGGCTCAGGGCTACACCTTC.

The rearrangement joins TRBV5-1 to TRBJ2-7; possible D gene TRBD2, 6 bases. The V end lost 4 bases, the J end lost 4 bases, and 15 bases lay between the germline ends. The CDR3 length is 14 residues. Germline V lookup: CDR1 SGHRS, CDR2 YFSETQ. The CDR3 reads CASSPGLRFYEQYF. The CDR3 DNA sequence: TGCGCCAGCAGCCCGGGACTGCGTTTTTACGAGCAGTACTTC.

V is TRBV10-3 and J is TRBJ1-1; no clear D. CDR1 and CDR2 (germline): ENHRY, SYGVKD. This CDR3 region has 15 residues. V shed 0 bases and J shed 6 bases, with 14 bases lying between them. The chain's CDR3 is CAISESVMGSSEAFF. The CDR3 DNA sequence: TGTGCCATCAGTGAGTCAGTCATGGGATCATCTGAAGCTTTCTTT.

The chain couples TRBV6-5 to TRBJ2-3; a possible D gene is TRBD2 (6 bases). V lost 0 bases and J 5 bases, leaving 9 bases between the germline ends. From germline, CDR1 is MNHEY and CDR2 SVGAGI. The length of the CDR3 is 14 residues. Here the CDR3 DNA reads TGTGCCAGCAGTTACTCGGCGGGACGAGATACGCAGTATTTT. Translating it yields CASSYSAGRDTQYF.

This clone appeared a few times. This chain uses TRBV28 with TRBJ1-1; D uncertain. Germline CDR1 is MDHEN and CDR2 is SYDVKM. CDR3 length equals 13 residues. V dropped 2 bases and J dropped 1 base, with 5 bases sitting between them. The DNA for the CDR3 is TGTGCCAGCAGTTTAAGGCCGAACACTGAAGCTTTCTTT. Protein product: CASSLRPNTEAFF.

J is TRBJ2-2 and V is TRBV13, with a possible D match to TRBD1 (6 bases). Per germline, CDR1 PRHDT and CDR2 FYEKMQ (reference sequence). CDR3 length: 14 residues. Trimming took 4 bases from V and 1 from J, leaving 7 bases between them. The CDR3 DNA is TGTGCCAGCAGCTCGGGACAGAACACCGGGGAGCTGTTTTTT. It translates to CASSSGQNTGELFF.

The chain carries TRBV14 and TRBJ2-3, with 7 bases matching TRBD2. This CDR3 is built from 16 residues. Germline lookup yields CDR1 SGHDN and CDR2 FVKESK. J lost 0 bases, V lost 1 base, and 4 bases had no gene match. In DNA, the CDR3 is TGTGCCAGCAGCCAAGCCGGTAGCGGGAGCACAGATACGCAGTATTTT. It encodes CASSQAGSGSTDTQYF.

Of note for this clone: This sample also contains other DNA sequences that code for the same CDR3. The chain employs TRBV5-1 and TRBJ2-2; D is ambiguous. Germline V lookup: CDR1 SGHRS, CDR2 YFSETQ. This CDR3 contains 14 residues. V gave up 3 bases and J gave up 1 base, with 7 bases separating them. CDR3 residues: CASSSDGNTGELFF. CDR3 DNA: TGCGCCAGCAGCTCTGACGGGAACACCGGGGAGCTGTTTTTT.

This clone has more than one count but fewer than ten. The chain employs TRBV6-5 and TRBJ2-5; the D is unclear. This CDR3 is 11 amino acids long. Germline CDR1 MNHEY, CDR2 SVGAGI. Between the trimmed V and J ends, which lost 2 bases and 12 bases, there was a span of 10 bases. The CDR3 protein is CASSYGQAKYF. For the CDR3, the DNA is TGTGCCAGCAGTTACGGCCAGGCGAAGTACTTC.

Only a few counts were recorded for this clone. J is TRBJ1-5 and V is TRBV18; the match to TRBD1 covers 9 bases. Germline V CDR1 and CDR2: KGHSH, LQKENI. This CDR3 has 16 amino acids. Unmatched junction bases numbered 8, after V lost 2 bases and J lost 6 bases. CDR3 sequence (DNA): TGTGCCAGCTCACCATCGGGACAGGGTAATGGTCAGCCCCAGCATTTT. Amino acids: CASSPSGQGNGQPQHF.

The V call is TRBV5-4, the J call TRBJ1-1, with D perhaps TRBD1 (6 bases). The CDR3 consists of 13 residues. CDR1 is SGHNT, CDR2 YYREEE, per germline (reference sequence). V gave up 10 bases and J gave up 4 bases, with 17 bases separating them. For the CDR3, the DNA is TGTGCCGGAGAAACAGGGAGAGGCACTGAAGCTTTCTTT. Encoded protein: CAGETGRGTEAFF.